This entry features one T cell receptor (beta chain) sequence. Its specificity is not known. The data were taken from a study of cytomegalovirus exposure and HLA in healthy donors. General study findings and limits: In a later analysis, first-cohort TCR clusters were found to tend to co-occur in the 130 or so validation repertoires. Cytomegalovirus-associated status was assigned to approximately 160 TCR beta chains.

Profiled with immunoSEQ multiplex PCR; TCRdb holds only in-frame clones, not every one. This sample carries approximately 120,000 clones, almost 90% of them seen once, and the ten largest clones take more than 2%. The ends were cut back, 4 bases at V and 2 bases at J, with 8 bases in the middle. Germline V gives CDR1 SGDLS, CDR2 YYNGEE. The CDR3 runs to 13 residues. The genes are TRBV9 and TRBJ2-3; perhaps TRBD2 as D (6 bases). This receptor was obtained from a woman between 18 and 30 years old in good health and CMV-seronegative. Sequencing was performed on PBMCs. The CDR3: CASSTGLTDTQYF. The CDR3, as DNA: TGTGCCAGCAGCACGGGACTCACAGATACGCAGTATTTT. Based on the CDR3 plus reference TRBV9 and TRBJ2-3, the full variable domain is DSGVTQTPKHLITATGQRVTLRCSPRSGDLSVYWYQQSLDQGLQFLIQYYNGEERAKGNILERFSAQQFPDLHSELNLSSLELGDSALYFCASSTGLTDTQYFGPGTRLTVL.